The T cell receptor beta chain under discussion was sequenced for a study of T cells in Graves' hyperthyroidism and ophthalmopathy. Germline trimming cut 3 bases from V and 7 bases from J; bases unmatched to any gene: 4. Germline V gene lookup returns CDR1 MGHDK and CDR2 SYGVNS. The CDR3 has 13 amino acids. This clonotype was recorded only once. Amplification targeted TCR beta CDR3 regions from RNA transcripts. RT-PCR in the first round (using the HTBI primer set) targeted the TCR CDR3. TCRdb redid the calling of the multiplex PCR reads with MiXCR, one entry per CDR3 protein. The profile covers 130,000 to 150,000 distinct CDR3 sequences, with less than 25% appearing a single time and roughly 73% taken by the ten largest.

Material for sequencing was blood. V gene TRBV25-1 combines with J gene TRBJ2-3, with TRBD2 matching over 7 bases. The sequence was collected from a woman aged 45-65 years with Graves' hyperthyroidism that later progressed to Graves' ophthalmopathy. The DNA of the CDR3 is TGTGCCAGCAGTGATAGCGGGCTAAATACGCAGTATTTT. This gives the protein CASSDSGLNTQYF. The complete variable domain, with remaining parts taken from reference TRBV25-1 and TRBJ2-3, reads EADIYQTPRYLVIGTGKKITLECSQTMGHDKMYWYQQDPGMELHLIHYSYGVNSTEKGDLSSESTVSRIRTEHFPLTLESARPSHTSQYLCASSDSGLNTQYFGPGTRLTVL.